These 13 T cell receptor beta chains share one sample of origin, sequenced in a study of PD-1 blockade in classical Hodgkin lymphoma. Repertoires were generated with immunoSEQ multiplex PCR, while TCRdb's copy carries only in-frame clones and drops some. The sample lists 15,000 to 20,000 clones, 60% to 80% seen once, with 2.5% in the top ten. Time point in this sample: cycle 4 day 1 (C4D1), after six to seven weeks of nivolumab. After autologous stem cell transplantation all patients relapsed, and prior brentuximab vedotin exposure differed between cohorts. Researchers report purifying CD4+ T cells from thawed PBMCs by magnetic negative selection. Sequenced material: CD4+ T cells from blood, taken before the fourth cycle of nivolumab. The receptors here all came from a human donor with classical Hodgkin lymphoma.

The chain's CDR3 is CASRRQGAQPQHF. The CDR3 DNA reads TGTGCCAGCAGGCGCCAGGGCGCTCAGCCCCAGCATTTT. The chain carries TRBV28 and TRBJ1-5; weak D call: TRBD1 (5 bases). This CDR3 region has 13 residues. V was cut by 6 bases and J by 6 bases, with 12 bases left in between. Germline lookup yields CDR1 MDHEN and CDR2 SYDVKM.

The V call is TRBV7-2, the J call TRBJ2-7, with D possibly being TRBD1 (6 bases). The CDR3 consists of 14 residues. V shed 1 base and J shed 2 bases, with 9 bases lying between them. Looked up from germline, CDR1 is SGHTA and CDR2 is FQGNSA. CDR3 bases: TGTGCCAGCAGCTTAGAAGGGGGAGCCTACGAGCAGTACTTC. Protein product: CASSLEGGAYEQYF.

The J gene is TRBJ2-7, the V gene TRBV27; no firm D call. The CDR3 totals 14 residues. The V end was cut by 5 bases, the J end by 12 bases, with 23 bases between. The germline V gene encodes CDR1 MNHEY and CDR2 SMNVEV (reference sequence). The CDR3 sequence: CASSRLVSLSEWYF. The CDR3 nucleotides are TGTGCCAGCAGTCGTCTTGTGAGTTTGTCTGAGTGGTACTTC.

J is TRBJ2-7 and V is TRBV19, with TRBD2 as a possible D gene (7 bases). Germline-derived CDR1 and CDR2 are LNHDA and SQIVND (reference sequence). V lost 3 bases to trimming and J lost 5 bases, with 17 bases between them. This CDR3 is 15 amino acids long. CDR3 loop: CASSINAGAVNEQYF. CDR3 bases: TGTGCCAGTAGTATCAACGCGGGGGCGGTTAACGAGCAGTACTTC.

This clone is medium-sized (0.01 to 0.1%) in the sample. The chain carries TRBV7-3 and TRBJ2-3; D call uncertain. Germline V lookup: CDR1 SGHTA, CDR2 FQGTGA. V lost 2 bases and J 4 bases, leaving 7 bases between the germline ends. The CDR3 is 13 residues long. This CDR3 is CASSLGVPDTQYF. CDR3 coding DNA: TGTGCCAGCAGCTTAGGGGTTCCAGATACGCAGTATTTT.

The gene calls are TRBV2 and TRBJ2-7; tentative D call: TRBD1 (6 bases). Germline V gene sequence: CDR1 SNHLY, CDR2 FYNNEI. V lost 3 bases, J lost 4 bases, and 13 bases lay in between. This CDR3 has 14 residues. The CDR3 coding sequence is TGTGCCAGCAGTGATCAGGGGAGTATGTACGAGCAGTACTTC. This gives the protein CASSDQGSMYEQYF. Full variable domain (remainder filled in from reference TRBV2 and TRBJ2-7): EPEVTQTPSHQVTQMGQEVILRCVPISNHLYFYWYRQILGQKVEFLVSFYNNEISEKSEIFDDQFSVERPDGSNFTLKIRSTKLEDSAMYFCASSDQGSMYEQYFGPGTRLTVT.

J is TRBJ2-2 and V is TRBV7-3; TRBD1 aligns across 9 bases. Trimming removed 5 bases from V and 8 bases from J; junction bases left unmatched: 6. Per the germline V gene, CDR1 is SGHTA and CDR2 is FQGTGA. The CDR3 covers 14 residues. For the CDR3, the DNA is TGTGCCAGCAGCCGGGACAGGGCCGAGGGGGAGCTGTTTTTT. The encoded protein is CASSRDRAEGELFF.

The CDR3 DNA follows: TGTGCCAGCAGTTACTCGGGAGGTCCGAATCAGCCCCAGCATTTT. Its translation is CASSYSGGPNQPQHF. V and J are TRBV6-6 and TRBJ1-5; no firm D call. CDR1 is MNHNY and CDR2 is SVGAGI in the germline V gene (reference sequence). The CDR3 extends over 15 amino acids. V dropped 0 bases and J dropped 4 bases, with 10 bases sitting between them.

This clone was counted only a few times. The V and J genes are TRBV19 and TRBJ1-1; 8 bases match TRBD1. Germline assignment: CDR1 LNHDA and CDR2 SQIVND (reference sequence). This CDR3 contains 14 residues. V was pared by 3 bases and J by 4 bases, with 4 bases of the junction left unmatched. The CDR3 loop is CASSIGQGFTEAFF. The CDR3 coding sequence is TGTGCCAGTAGTATTGGACAGGGTTTCACTGAAGCTTTCTTT.

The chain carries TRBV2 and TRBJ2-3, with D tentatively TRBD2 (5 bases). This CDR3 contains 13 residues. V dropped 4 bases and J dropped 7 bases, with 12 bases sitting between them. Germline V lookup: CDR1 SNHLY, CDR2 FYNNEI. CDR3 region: CASSGTSPNTQYF. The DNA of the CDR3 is TGTGCCAGCAGTGGAACTAGTCCGAATACGCAGTATTTT.

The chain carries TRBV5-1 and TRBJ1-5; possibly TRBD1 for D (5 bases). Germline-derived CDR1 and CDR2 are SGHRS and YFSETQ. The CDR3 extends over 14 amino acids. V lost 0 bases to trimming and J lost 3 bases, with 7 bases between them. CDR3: CASSLGGYNQPQHF. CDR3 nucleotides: TGCGCCAGCAGCTTGGGGGGCTACAATCAGCCCCAGCATTTT.

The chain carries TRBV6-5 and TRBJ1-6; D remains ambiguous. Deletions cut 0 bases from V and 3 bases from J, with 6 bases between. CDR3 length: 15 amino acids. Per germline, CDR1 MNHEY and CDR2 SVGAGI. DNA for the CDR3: TGTGCCAGCAGTTACTCGAGCCGCTATAATTCACCCCTCCACTTT. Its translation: CASSYSSRYNSPLHF.

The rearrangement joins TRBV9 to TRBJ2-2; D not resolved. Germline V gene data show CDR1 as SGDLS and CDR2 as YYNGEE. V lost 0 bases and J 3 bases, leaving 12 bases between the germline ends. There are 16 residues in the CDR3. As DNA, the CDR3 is TGTGCCAGCAGCGTAGATCTAGAAATATACACCGGGGAGCTGTTTTTT. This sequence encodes CASSVDLEIYTGELFF.